Below, 7 T cell receptor beta chains from the same sample are listed, as sequenced in a study of OX40 agonist ivuxolimab in advanced cancers. Profiling relied on immunoSEQ multiplex PCR, and the TCRdb table lists in-frame clones only, not all of them. The data show around 50,000 clones, with about nine tenths seen just once and around 12% held by the top ten. Sequenced here: CD4+ or CD8+ T cells sorted from blood, sampled in a trial of the OX40 agonist ivuxolimab. The receptors derive from an adult with an advanced solid tumor such as melanoma, head and neck, liver or kidney cancer.

The sample holds one count of this clone. The V and J genes are TRBV19 and TRBJ1-6; D may be TRBD1 (5 bases). From germline, CDR1 is LNHDA and CDR2 SQIVND (reference sequence). The CDR3 is 14 amino acids. V shed 7 bases and J shed 4 bases, with 11 bases lying between them. CDR3 region: CASTTGYYNSPLHF. The CDR3 region has the DNA TGTGCCAGTACTACAGGTTATTATAATTCACCCCTCCACTTT.

CDR3 nucleotides: TGTGCCAGCAGTCTCGACCCATTAAGGGGCTACACCTTC. It codes for CASSLDPLRGYTF. V usage is TRBV28 and J usage is TRBJ1-2; D gene ambiguous. The germline V and J ends were trimmed by 5 bases and 8 bases, with 15 bases remaining between them. This CDR3 region has 13 residues. The germline CDR1 and CDR2 sequences are MDHEN and SYDVKM.

The gene calls are TRBV6-5 and TRBJ1-5, with TRBD1 identical over 8 bases. The CDR3 covers 13 residues. Germline CDR1 MNHEY, CDR2 SVGAGI. V trimming: 5 bases; J trimming: 6 bases; junction bases outside the gene matches: 3. The CDR3 is CASSGQGRQPQHF. The CDR3 DNA is TGTGCCAGCAGTGGACAGGGTCGTCAGCCCCAGCATTTT.

This chain uses TRBV6-6 with TRBJ2-5, with a weak D call TRBD2 (5 bases). V lost 4 bases, J lost 1 base, and 10 bases lay in between. Germline V lookup: CDR1 MNHNY, CDR2 SVGAGI (reference sequence). The CDR3 covers 14 residues. CDR3 sequence reads: CASSFPGSQETQYF. Here the CDR3 DNA reads TGTGCCAGCAGTTTTCCGGGGTCCCAAGAGACCCAGTACTTC.

The CDR3: CASSFLTSGGNEQFF. The CDR3 DNA follows: TGCGCCAGCAGCTTCCTGACTAGCGGGGGGAATGAGCAGTTCTTC. The rearrangement uses TRBV5-1 and TRBJ2-1; TRBD2 agrees at 13 bases. Trimming at V came to 2 bases and at J to 7 bases, leaving 3 bases not matched to a gene. This CDR3 is 15 amino acids long. Germline V gene data show CDR1 as SGHRS and CDR2 as YFSETQ.

This rearrangement joins TRBV5-6 to TRBJ2-3; 12 bases match TRBD2. CDR3 length: 15 amino acids. CDR1 is SGHDT, CDR2 YYEEEE, per germline. V was pared by 4 bases and J by 6 bases, with 6 bases of the junction left unmatched. The CDR3, as DNA: TGTGCCAGCAGCCGTGGACTAGCGGGATATGATACGCAGTATTTT. Its translation is CASSRGLAGYDTQYF. The variable domain in full, completed from reference TRBV5-6 and TRBJ2-3, reads DAGVTQSPTHLIKTRGQQVTLRCSPKSGHDTVSWYQQALGQGPQFIFQYYEEEERQRGNFPDRFSGHQFPNYSSELNVNALLLGDSALYLCASSRGLAGYDTQYFGPGTRLTVL.

The J gene is TRBJ2-1, the V gene TRBV4-1; 12 bases fit TRBD2. This CDR3 region has 15 residues. Germline CDR1 MGHRA, CDR2 YSYEKL. V lost 4 bases to trimming and J lost 3 bases; unmatched junction nucleotides: 1. The CDR3 spells CASSPSGGVYNEQFF. DNA for the CDR3: TGCGCCAGCAGCCCTAGCGGGGGGGTCTACAATGAGCAGTTCTTC.